This T cell receptor beta chain was observed in a study of blood T cell repertoires in COVID-19. Across the study: Sites in the United States, Italy and Spain provided acute and convalescent COVID-19 samples. T cells, B-cell-depleted T cells, or PBMCs provided the cDNA or gDNA that served as material.

Seattle's cohort entered during active infection and was followed longitudinally. On this clone itself: This specimen includes other DNA sequences encoding the same CDR3.

As originally analysed: Reference gene primer amplification yielded estimated nucleated cell counts. Clones were sequenced by immunoSEQ multiplex PCR, and TCRdb holds only the in-frame ones, with some missing. V and J calls plus clone size are reproduced from that table; the DNA served to infer D and trimming. The sample records some 130,000 clones, roughly 91% being singletons. The length of the CDR3 is 13 residues. V shed 2 bases and J shed 5 bases, with 9 bases lying between them. Germline V CDR1 and CDR2: KGHSH, LQKENI. The sequencing sample was made of peripheral blood. The TCR comes from a man in his 60s with COVID-19, enrolled during active disease. The chain has TRBV18 and TRBJ1-2; D perhaps matches TRBD1 (6 bases). This CDR3 reads CASSPAGAYGYTF. CDR3 bases: TGTGCCAGCTCACCAGCGGGGGCTTATGGCTACACCTTC.